Below, 14 T cell receptor beta chains from the same sample are listed, as sequenced in a study of T cell repertoires in cytomegalovirus infection. Antigens for these TCRs are unknown. One entry per CDR3 protein, called by TCRdb with MiXCR from the reads. This sample yields 300,000 to 400,000 distinct CDR3 sequences, of which 25% to 30% are seen a single time; about 20% belongs to the top ten. Sequenced here: cultured PBMCs, sampled from culture after CMV antigen stimulation. The receptor source for this set is a human donor in good health (CMV status not recorded). Some clones in this sample may be carry-over from other donors' samples.

The chain employs TRBV12-3 or TRBV12-4 and TRBJ2-3; TRBD2 agrees at 7 bases. This CDR3 has 15 residues. V shed 8 bases and J 1 base; nucleotides not matched to a gene: 9. CDR3 region: CASSVSGPGTDTQYF. The CDR3 DNA reads as TGTGCCAGCTCCGTTAGCGGGCCCGGCACAGATACGCAGTATTTT.

This clonotype was found a few times. The V and J genes are TRBV6-1 and TRBJ2-1, with 8 bases that match TRBD2. After removal of 5 bases from V and 5 bases from J, the junction contained 11 bases not matched to a gene. Germline loops: CDR1 MNHNS, CDR2 SASEGT. This CDR3 comprises 16 residues. CDR3 coding DNA: TGTGCCAGCAGTTACCCTAAGGAACTAGCGGACAATGAGCAGTTCTTC. This encodes CASSYPKELADNEQFF.

This clonotype has a handful of counts. The chain employs TRBV20-1 and TRBJ1-6; D is unclear. Germline V gene lookup returns CDR1 DFQATT and CDR2 SNEGSKA (reference sequence). This CDR3 has 16 amino acids. V was clipped by 4 bases and J by 0 bases, with 13 bases between them. The chain's CDR3 is CSATQTGSSYNSPLHF. CDR3 in DNA: TGCAGTGCTACCCAGACCGGGAGCTCCTATAATTCACCCCTCCACTTT.

In this sample, this clonotype turned up many times. The chain couples TRBV7-9 to TRBJ1-4; D is unresolved. The CDR3 sequence is 16 residues long. V was pared by 0 bases and J by 0 bases, with 8 bases between. Germline CDR1 reads SEHNR; CDR2 reads FQNEAQ (reference sequence). In DNA, the CDR3 is TGTGCCAGCAGCTTAGCGCTCGGAGCAACTAATGAAAAACTGTTTTTT. Amino acids: CASSLALGATNEKLFF.

The V gene is TRBV7-2, the J gene TRBJ2-7; D not certain. The CDR3 runs 13 residues. The germline V and J ends were trimmed by 4 bases and 2 bases, with 9 bases remaining between them. Germline assignment: CDR1 SGHTA and CDR2 FQGNSA. CDR3 in amino acids: CASSSVRAYEQYF. The CDR3 region has the DNA TGTGCCAGCAGCTCTGTCCGAGCCTACGAGCAGTACTTC.

The rearrangement links TRBV6-1 to TRBJ1-1, with 10 positions matching TRBD1. The V segment lost 5 bases and the J segment 4 bases; nucleotides outside the gene matches: 7. The CDR3 runs 15 residues. The V gene's germline CDR1 is MNHNS and CDR2 SASEGT. The CDR3, as DNA: TGTGCCAGCAGTAGACAGGGGGCGTTAGGCACTGAAGCTTTCTTT. Protein sequence: CASSRQGALGTEAFF.

The table lists this clonotype with many counts. The V gene is TRBV7-8, the J gene TRBJ1-6; D is uncertain. The V end was cut by 4 bases, the J end by 2 bases, with 15 bases between. The CDR3 is 17 amino acids. Germline CDR1 is SGHVS and CDR2 is FQNEAQ. The chain's CDR3 is CASSSPRGGAYNSPLHF. CDR3 coding DNA: TGTGCCAGCAGCTCCCCTAGAGGCGGGGCCTATAATTCACCCCTCCACTTT.

The chain joins TRBV5-1 to TRBJ2-3; tentative D call: TRBD2 (5 bases). Germline lookup yields CDR1 SGHRS and CDR2 YFSETQ. CDR3 length: 13 residues. Between the trimmed V and J ends, which lost 1 base and 6 bases, there was a span of 9 bases. For the CDR3, the DNA is TGCGCCAGCAGCTTGTCCCCGGGGGATACGCAGTATTTT. This translates into CASSLSPGDTQYF. The full variable domain, in which reference TRBV5-1 and TRBJ2-3 provide the parts outside the CDR3, is KAGVTQTPRYLIKTRGQQVTLSCSPISGHRSVSWYQQTPGQGLQFLFEYFSETQRNKGNFPGRFSGRQFSNSRSEMNVSTLELGDSALYLCASSLSPGDTQYFGPGTRLTVL.

This clonotype occurred a few times. The rearrangement uses TRBV20-1 and TRBJ1-2; D uncertain. The CDR3 runs 11 residues. The germline V gene has CDR1 DFQATT and CDR2 SNEGSKA (reference sequence). V gave up 6 bases and J gave up 3 bases, with 8 bases separating them. The CDR3 is CSAHSDYGYTF. CDR3 DNA: TGCAGTGCCCACTCGGACTATGGCTACACCTTC.

This clonotype was detected a few times. This chain links TRBV3-1 with TRBJ2-7; D is perhaps TRBD2 (6 bases). Germline CDR1 reads LGHDT; CDR2 reads YNNKEL (reference sequence). Trimming shortened V by 1 base and J by 6 bases, and 10 bases separated the two germline ends. The CDR3 sequence is 13 residues long. The CDR3 nucleotides are TGTGCCAGCAGCCAAGGGCGCGGGGTCGAGCAGTACTTC. It yields the protein CASSQGRGVEQYF.

The V call is TRBV20-1, the J call TRBJ1-5, with unresolved D. V was shortened by 7 bases and J by 0 bases, with 16 bases between the two germline ends. Germline CDR1 DFQATT, CDR2 SNEGSKA (reference sequence). The CDR3 has 15 residues. The CDR3 spells CSGIQTGYSNQPQHF. For the CDR3, the DNA is TGCAGTGGCATACAGACGGGGTATAGCAATCAGCCCCAGCATTTT.

This clonotype was picked up many times. The rearrangement links TRBV7-6 to TRBJ2-2, with TRBD1 as a possible D gene (5 bases). The V and J ends lost 5 bases and 6 bases respectively, with 13 bases between them. Germline-derived CDR1 and CDR2 are SGHVS and FNYEAQ. The CDR3 has 14 residues. Written as DNA, the CDR3 is TGTGCCAGCAGCCTTTTAGGGGAAGCCGGGGAGCTGTTTTTT. Translating it yields CASSLLGEAGELFF.

In this sample, this clonotype turned up a few times. The chain is built from TRBV10-3 and TRBJ2-1; TRBD2 aligns across 13 bases. CDR1 ENHRY and CDR2 SYGVKD come from the germline V gene. This CDR3 has 16 residues. The V segment lost 3 bases and the J segment 6 bases; nucleotides outside the gene matches: 5. The CDR3 loop is CAISDPTSGRFNEQFF. The CDR3 region has the DNA TGTGCCATCAGTGACCCGACTAGCGGGAGGTTCAATGAGCAGTTCTTC.

V usage is TRBV10-3 and J usage is TRBJ2-3; D possibly uses TRBD1 or TRBD2 (6 bases each). V lost 7 bases to trimming and J lost 6 bases, with 14 bases between them. This CDR3 is 13 amino acids long. CDR1 is ENHRY and CDR2 is SYGVKD in the germline V gene. The DNA of the CDR3 is TGTGCCATCACGGGGGCAGCCCCCGATACGCAGTATTTT. Residues: CAITGAAPDTQYF.